The rows below give T cell receptor beta chains drawn from one sample of a study of technical replicates of blood from a handful of donors. Only in-frame clones appear in the TCRdb table, and some are missing; sequencing was by immunoSEQ multiplex PCR. This table has approximately 66,000 clones, approximately 87% appearing once. The sample taken for sequencing was PBMCs. The receptors were gathered from a human donor in good health. Some clones in this sample may be carry-over from other donors' samples. Both conserved end residues are part of each CDR3. A D gene is named only where the DNA matches it firmly. Some rows mark clone size as missing; the rest say once, few, many or name a class of expanded clone.

j_gene,abundance,v_gene,d_gene,CDR3aa,CDR3nt
TRBJ2-5,.,TRBV5-1,TRBD2,CASRIDPAGGQETQYF,TGCGCCAGCCGAATTGACCCGGCGGGAGGGCAAGAGACCCAGTACTTC
TRBJ1-3,once,TRBV6-5,.,CASRRENTIYF,TGTGCCAGCAGGAGGGAAAACACCATATATTTT
TRBJ2-7,few,TRBV7-2,.,CASSRSTDSYEQYF,TGTGCCAGCAGCAGATCGACAGACTCCTACGAGCAGTACTTC
TRBJ2-1,.,TRBV4-2,.,CASSQVSEPEQFF,TGTGCCAGCAGCCAAGTTAGCGAGCCTGAGCAGTTCTTC
TRBJ2-7,.,TRBV27,.,CASSLGDRDYEQYF,TGTGCCAGCAGTTTGGGTGACAGAGACTACGAGCAGTACTTC
TRBJ1-4,many,TRBV27,.,CASATAGRNNEKLFF,TGTGCCAGCGCTACAGCAGGCCGTAATAATGAAAAACTGTTTTTT
TRBJ2-3,.,TRBV6-1,TRBD2,CASSEGASGGGTDTQYF,TGTGCCAGCAGTGAAGGGGCTAGCGGGGGGGGCACAGATACGCAGTATTTT
TRBJ2-7,.,TRBV5-1,TRBD1,CASSLGTGVFYEQYF,TGCGCCAGCAGCCTCGGGACAGGGGTTTTTTACGAGCAGTACTTC
TRBJ1-2,few,TRBV19,.,CASRGQRWDGYTF,TGTGCCAGTAGGGGTCAGAGGTGGGATGGCTACACCTTC
TRBJ1-1,.,TRBV11-2,.,CASSLPRGGVEAFF,TGTGCCAGCAGCTTACCCCGAGGGGGAGTCGAAGCTTTCTTT
TRBJ2-2,.,TRBV7-7,.,CASSPFLAGATGELFF,TGTGCCAGCAGCCCATTCCTCGCAGGGGCTACCGGGGAGCTGTTTTTT
TRBJ1-2,.,TRBV2,TRBD1,CASSEKTGLSGYTF,TGTGCCAGCAGTGAAAAGACAGGGTTGAGTGGCTACACCTTC
TRBJ2-5,.,TRBV7-9,TRBD2,CASSLSGVRETQYF,TGTGCCAGCAGCCTGAGCGGGGTAAGGGAGACCCAGTACTTC
TRBJ2-1,once,TRBV6-1,TRBD2,CASSGRLAGTYNEQFF,TGTGCCAGCAGTGGACGACTAGCGGGAACCTACAATGAGCAGTTCTTC
TRBJ1-2,.,TRBV4-2,TRBD1,CASSQELRDRVSIGYTF,TGTGCCAGCAGCCAAGAGCTCAGGGACAGGGTTTCTATTGGCTACACCTTC
TRBJ2-7,few,TRBV5-6,.,CASSFLWTEILPQYF,TGTGCCAGCAGCTTTCTATGGACAGAAATTTTGCCGCAGTACTTC
TRBJ2-5,.,TRBV4-3,TRBD2,CASSQDRSGGAQTQYF,TGCGCCAGCAGCCAAGATCGTAGCGGGGGGGCGCAGACCCAGTACTTC